This TCR beta chain was identified in a study of immune cell composition in non-small cell lung cancer. Overall study context: Histologic subtype was mainly adenocarcinoma or squamous cell carcinoma.

Normal lung was sampled as far from the tumour as possible, at least 3 cm. Germline V lookup: CDR1 LNHDA, CDR2 SQIVND (reference sequence). V lost 7 bases to trimming and J lost 6 bases, with 10 bases between them. The CDR3 sequence is 13 residues long. There are a few counts of this clone. Antigen specificity is unknown. Method: immunoSEQ multiplex PCR; TCRdb's copy keeps in-frame clones and lacks some. The sample yields more than 15,000 clones, about 80% seen once. Study-wide findings and caveats: About 75% of squamous and approximately 30% of adenocarcinoma cases had tumour-associated clones >0.5%.

A further study also used this sample, focusing on CD4 T cells in lung cancer. From that study: Aged 60 to 69, patients had adenocarcinoma or squamous cell carcinoma.

The source is a human donor with non-small cell lung cancer. J is TRBJ1-6 and V is TRBV19; D gene ambiguous. The sequencing input was non-adjacent lung tissue. The DNA of the CDR3 is TGTGCCAGTACTAGACACGTTAATTCACCCCTCCACTTT. Its protein is CASTRHVNSPLHF.